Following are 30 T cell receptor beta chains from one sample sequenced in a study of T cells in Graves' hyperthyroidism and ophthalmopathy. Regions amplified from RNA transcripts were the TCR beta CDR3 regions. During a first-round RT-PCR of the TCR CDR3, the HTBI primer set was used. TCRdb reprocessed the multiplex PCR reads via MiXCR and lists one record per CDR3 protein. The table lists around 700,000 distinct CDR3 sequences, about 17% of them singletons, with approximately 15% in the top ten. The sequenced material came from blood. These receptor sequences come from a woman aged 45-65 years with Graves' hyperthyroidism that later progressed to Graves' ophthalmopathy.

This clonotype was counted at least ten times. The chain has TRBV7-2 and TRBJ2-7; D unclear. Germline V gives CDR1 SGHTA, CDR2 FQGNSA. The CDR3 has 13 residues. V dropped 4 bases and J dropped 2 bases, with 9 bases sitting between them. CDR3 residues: CASSSTATYEQYF. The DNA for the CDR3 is TGTGCCAGCAGCTCGACGGCGACCTACGAGCAGTACTTC.

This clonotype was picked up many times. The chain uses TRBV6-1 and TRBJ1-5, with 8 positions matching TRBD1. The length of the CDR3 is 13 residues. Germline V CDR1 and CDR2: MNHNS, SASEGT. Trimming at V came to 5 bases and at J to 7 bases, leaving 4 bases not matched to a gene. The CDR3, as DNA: TGTGCCAGCAGTTGGACAGGGCGACAGCCCCAGCATTTT. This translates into CASSWTGRQPQHF.

CDR3 sequence (DNA): TGTGCCAGCAGCCAAGGGAGTTTTGAAGCTTTCTTT. Translated, it gives CASSQGSFEAFF. The chain links TRBV3-1 to TRBJ1-1; D uncertain. The germline V gene encodes CDR1 LGHDT and CDR2 YNNKEL (reference sequence). Trimming left V 1 base short and J 7 bases short, with 7 bases between. The CDR3 consists of 12 residues.

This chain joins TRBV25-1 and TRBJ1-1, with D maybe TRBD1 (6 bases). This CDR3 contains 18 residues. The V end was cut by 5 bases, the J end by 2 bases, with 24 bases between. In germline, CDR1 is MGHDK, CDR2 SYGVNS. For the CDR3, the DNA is TGTGCCAGCAGTATTCGGGGGAGGGGGTTCGGTCGTAACACTGAAGCTTTCTTT. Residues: CASSIRGRGFGRNTEAFF.

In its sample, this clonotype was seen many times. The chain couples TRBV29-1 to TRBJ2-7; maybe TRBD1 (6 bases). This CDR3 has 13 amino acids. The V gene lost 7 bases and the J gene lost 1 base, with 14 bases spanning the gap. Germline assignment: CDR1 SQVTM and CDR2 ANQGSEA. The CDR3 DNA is TGCAGCGCCATAACAGGGATGTCCTACGAGCAGTACTTC. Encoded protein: CSAITGMSYEQYF.

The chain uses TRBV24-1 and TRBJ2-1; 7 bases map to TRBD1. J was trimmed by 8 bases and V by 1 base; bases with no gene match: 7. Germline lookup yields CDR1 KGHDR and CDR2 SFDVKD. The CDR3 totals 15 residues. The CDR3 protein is CATSDFAGGGYEQFF. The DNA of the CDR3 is TGTGCCACCAGTGATTTTGCAGGGGGTGGTTATGAGCAGTTCTTC.

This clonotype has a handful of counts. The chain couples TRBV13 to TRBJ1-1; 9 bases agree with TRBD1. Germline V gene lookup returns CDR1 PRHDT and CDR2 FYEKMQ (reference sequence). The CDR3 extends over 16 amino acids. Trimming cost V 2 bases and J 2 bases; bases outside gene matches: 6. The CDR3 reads CASSLHRGPYNTEAFF. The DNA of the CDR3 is TGTGCCAGCAGCTTACACAGGGGGCCGTATAACACTGAAGCTTTCTTT.

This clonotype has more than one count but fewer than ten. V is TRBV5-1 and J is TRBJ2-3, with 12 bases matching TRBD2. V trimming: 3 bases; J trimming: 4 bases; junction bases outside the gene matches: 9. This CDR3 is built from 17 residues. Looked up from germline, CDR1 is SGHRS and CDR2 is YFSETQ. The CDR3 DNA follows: TGCGCCAGCAGCTGGGACCCGGCTAGCGGGGGGGCAGATACGCAGTATTTT. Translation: CASSWDPASGGADTQYF.

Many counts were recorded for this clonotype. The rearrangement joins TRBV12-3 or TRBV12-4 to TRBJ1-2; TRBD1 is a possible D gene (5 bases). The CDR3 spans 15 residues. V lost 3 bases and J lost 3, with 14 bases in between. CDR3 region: CASSLPGEGYYGYTF. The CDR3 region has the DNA TGTGCCAGCAGTTTGCCGGGGGAAGGGTACTATGGCTACACCTTC.

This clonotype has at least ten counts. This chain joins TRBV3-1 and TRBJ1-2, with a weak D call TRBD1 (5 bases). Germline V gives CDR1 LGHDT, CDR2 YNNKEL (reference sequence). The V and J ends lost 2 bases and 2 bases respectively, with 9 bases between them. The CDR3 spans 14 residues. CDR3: CASSQTAGNYGYTF. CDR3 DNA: TGTGCCAGCAGCCAAACGGCAGGGAACTATGGCTACACCTTC.

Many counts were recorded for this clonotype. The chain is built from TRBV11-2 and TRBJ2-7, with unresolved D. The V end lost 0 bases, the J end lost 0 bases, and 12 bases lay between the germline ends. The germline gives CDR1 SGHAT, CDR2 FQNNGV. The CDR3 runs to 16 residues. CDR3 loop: CASSLDYGQSSYEQYF. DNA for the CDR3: TGTGCCAGCAGCTTAGATTACGGGCAGAGCTCCTACGAGCAGTACTTC.

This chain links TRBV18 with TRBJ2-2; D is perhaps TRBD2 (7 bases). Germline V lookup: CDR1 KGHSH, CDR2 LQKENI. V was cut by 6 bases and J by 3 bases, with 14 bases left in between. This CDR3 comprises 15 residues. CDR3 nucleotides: TGTGCCAGCTCGGCCGGGGGGCCGTACACCGGGGAGCTGTTTTTT. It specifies CASSAGGPYTGELFF.

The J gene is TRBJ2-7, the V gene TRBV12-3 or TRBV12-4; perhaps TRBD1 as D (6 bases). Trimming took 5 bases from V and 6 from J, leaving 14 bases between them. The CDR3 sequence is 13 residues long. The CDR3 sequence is CASSRPPRGEQYF. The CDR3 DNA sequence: TGTGCCAGCAGTCGCCCCCCCAGGGGCGAGCAGTACTTC.

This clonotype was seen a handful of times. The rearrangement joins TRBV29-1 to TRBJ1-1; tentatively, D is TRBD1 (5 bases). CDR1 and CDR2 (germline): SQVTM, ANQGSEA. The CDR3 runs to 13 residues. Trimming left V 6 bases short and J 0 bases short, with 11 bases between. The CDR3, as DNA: TGCAGCGTGCTGACAGATATGAACACTGAAGCTTTCTTT. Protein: CSVLTDMNTEAFF.

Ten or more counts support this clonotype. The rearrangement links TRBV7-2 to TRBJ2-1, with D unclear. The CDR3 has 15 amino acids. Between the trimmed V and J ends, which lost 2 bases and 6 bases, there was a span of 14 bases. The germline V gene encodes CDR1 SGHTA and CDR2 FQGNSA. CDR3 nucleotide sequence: TGTGCCAGCAGCTTATCCGGGCTGAAGGTCAATGAGCAGTTCTTC. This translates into CASSLSGLKVNEQFF. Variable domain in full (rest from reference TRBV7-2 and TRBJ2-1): GAGVSQSPSNKVTEKGKDVELRCDPISGHTALYWYRQSLGQGLEFLIYFQGNSAPDKSGLPSDRFSAERTGGSVSTLTIQRTQQEDSAVYLCASSLSGLKVNEQFFGPGTRLTVL.

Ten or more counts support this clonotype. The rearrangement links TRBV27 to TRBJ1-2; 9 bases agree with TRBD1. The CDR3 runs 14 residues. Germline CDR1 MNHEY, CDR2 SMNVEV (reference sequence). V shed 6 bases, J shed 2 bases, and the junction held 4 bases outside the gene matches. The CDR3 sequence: CASSLQGANYGYTF. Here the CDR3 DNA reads TGTGCCAGCAGCCTACAGGGGGCGAACTATGGCTACACCTTC.

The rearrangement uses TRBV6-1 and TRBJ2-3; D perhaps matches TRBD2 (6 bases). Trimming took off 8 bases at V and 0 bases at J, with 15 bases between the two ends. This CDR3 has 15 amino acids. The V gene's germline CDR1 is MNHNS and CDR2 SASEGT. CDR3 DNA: TGTGCCAGCTGGGAGGCGGGCCTTAGCACAGATACGCAGTATTTT. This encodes CASWEAGLSTDTQYF.

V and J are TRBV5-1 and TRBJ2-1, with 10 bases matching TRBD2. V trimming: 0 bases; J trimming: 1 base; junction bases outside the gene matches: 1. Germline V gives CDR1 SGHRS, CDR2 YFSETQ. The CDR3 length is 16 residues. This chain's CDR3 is CASSLELAGSYNEQFF. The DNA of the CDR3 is TGCGCCAGCAGCTTGGAACTAGCGGGGTCCTACAATGAGCAGTTCTTC.

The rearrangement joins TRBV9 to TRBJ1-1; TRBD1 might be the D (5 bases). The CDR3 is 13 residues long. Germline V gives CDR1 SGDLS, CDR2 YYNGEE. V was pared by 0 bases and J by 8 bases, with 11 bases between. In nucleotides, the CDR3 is TGTGCCAGCAGCGTAGATGAGGGGCTAGAAGCTTTCTTT. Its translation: CASSVDEGLEAFF.

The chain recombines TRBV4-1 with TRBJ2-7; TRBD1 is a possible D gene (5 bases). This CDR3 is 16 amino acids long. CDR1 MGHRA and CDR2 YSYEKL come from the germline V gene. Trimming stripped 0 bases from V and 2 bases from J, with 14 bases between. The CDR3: CASSQEVGASTYEQYF. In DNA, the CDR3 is TGCGCCAGCAGCCAAGAGGTTGGGGCCAGCACCTACGAGCAGTACTTC.

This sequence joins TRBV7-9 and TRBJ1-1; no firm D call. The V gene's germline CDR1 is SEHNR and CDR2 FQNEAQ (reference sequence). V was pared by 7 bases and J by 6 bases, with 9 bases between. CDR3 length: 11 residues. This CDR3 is CASNPSPEAFF. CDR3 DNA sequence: TGTGCCAGCAACCCATCCCCTGAAGCTTTCTTT.

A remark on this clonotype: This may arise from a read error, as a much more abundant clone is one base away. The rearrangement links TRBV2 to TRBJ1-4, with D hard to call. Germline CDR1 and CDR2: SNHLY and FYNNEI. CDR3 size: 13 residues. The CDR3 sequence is CANSGQEEEKLFF. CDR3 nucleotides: TGTGCCAACAGTGGCCAGGAAGAAGAAAAACTGTTTTTT.

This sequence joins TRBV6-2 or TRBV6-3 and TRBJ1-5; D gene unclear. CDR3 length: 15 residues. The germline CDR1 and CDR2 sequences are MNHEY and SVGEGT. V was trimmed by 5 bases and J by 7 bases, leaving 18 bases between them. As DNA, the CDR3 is TGTGCCAGCAGTGCAACAGCCGGCTACGTGCAGCCCCAGCATTTT. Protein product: CASSATAGYVQPQHF.

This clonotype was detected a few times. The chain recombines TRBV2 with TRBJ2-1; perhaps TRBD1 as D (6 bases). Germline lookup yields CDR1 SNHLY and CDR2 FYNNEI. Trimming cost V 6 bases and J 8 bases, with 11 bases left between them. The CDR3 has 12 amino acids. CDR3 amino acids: CASRQGRDEQFF. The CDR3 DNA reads TGTGCCAGCAGACAGGGTAGGGATGAGCAGTTCTTC.

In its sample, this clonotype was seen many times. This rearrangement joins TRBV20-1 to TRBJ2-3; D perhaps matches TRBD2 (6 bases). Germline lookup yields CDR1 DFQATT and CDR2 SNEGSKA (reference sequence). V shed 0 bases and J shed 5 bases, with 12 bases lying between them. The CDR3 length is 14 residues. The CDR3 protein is CSAREGGEVDTQYF. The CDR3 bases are TGCAGTGCTAGAGAGGGCGGGGAGGTAGATACGCAGTATTTT.

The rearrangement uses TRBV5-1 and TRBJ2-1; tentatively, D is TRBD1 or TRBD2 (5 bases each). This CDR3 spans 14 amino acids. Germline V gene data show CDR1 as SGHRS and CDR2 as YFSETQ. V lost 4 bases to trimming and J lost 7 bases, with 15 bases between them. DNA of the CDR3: TGCGCCAGCAGCGTGGGACGCCCAAAAAATGAGCAGTTCTTC. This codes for CASSVGRPKNEQFF.

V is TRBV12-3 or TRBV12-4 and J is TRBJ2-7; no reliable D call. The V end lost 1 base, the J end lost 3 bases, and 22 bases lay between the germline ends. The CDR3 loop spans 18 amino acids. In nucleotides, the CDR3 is TGTGCCAGCAGTTTAGGAGAAATGCTACGAGCTGGGGACTACGAGCAGTACTTC. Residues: CASSLGEMLRAGDYEQYF.

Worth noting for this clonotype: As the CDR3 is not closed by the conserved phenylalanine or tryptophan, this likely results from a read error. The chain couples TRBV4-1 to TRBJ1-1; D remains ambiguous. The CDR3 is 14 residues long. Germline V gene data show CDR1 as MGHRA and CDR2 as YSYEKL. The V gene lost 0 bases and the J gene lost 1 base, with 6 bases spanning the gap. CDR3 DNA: TGCGCCAGCAGCCAAGATGCAGGGAACACTGAAGCTTTCCTT. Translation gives CASSQDAGNTEAFL.

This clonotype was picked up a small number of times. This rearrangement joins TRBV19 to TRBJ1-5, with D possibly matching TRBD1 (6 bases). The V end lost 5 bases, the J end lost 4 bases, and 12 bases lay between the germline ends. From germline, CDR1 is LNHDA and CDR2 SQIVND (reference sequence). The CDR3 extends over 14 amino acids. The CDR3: CASSLRQENQPQHF. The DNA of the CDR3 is TGTGCCAGTAGTCTAAGACAGGAAAATCAGCCCCAGCATTTT.

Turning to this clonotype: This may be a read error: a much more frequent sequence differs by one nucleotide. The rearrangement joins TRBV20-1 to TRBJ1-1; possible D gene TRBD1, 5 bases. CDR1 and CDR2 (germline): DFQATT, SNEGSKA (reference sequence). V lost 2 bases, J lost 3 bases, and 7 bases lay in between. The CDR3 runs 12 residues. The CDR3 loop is CSARWGYTEAFF. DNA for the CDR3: TGCAGTGCTAGATGGGGGTACACTGAAGCTTTCTTT.